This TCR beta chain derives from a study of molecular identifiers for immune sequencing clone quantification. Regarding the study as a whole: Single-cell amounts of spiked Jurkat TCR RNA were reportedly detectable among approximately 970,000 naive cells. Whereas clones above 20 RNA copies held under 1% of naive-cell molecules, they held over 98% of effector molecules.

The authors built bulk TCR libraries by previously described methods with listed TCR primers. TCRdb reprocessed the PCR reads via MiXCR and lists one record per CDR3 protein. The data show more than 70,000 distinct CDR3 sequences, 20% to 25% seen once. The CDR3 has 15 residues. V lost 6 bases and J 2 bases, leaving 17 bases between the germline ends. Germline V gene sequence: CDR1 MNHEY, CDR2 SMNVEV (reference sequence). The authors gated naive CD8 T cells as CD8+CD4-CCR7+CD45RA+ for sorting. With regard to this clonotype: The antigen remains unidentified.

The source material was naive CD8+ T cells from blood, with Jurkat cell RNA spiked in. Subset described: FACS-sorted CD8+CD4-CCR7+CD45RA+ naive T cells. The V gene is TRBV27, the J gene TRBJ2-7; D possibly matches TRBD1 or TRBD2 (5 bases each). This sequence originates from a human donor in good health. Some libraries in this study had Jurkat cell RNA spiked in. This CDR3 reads CASRVNRDPTYEQYF. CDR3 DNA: TGTGCCAGCAGGGTTAACCGGGACCCAACCTACGAGCAGTACTTC.